The source of this T cell receptor (beta chain) is a study of blood T cell repertoires in COVID-19. Study-wide background: Samples taken during acute and convalescent COVID-19 were collected in the United States, Italy and Spain. PBMCs, B-cell-depleted T cells, or T cells were the source of the cDNA or gDNA that made up the material.

This clone was seen only once. TCRdb's table, derived via immunoSEQ multiplex PCR, lists solely in-frame clones and lacks some. The table lists 300,000 to 400,000 clones, around nine tenths of them singletons. V lost 0 bases and J lost 14, with 19 bases in between. Germline V gives CDR1 GTSNPN, CDR2 SVGIG (reference sequence). This CDR3 is 13 amino acids long. The specimen sequenced was peripheral blood. The sequence came from a human donor in a cohort sampled during active COVID-19. The chain recombines TRBV30 with TRBJ1-2, with D possibly TRBD1 on 5 matching bases. This CDR3 reads CAWSVKFGGEETF. Here the CDR3 DNA reads TGTGCCTGGAGTGTAAAGTTTGGGGGGGAGGAGACCTTC.